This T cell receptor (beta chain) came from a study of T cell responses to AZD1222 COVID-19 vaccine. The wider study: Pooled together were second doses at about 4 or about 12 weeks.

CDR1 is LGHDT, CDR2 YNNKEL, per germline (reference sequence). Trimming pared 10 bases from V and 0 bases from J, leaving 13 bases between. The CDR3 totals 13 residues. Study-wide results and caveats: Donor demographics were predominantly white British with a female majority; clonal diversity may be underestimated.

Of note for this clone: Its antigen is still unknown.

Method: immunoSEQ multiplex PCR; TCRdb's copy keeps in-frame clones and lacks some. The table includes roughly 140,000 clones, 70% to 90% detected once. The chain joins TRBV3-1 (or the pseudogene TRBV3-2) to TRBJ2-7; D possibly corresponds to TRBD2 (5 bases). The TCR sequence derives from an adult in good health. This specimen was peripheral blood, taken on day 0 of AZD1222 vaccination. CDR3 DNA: TGTGCCAACGATAAGCGGACCTCCTACGAGCAGTACTTC. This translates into CANDKRTSYEQYF.